This T cell receptor (beta chain) was obtained from a study of cytomegalovirus exposure and HLA in healthy donors. To note about this clone: As yet, its antigen is unknown.

CDR1 SGHTA and CDR2 FQGTGA come from the germline V gene. This CDR3 is built from 14 residues. V lost 2 bases and J lost 0; bases outside the gene matches: 0. The PCR used 60 Vbeta and 13 Jbeta primers. Sequencing was performed with immunoSEQ multiplex PCR; in TCRdb, only in-frame clones are kept and a portion is missing. The table has under 200,000 clones, about three quarters seen once. The study, taken as a whole, reports: Among the CMV-associated chains, three were confirmed in vitro as specific for CMV antigens. Researchers catalogued roughly 170 TCR beta chains as cytomegalovirus-associated.

When sampled, the donors appeared nominally healthy, though they likely had unrecorded immune exposures. The material sequenced was PBMCs. The clonotype originates from a girl aged 10 to 17 in good health and CMV-seronegative. The chain couples TRBV7-3 to TRBJ1-1; TRBD1 matches at 7 bases. The CDR3 sequence is CASSLQGVNTEAFF. CDR3 sequence (DNA): TGTGCCAGCAGCTTACAGGGGGTGAACACTGAAGCTTTCTTT.